This T cell receptor (beta chain) was captured by sequencing in a study of blood T cell repertoires in COVID-19. Study-wide context: Acute and convalescent COVID-19 specimens originated in the United States, Italy and Spain.

Some clones are missing from TCRdb's copy, which holds only in-frame ones; the method was immunoSEQ multiplex PCR. This table has around 150,000 clones, roughly 80% appearing once. This clone was seen once. The V end lost 2 bases, the J end lost 2 bases, and 9 bases lay between the germline ends. CDR3 length: 14 residues. In germline, CDR1 is SEHNR, CDR2 FQNEAQ (reference sequence). J is TRBJ2-5 and V is TRBV7-9; maybe TRBD2 (5 bases). The receptor was isolated from a man in his fifties or sixties who had recovered from COVID-19. The sample was PBMCs or T cells enriched from blood (not recorded which). The CDR3 protein is CASSLSGPQETQYF. The CDR3 DNA is TGTGCCAGCAGCTTAAGCGGCCCGCAAGAGACCCAGTACTTC.